This T cell receptor (beta chain) was sequenced for a study of cytomegalovirus exposure and HLA in healthy donors. Overall study results and limits: Cytomegalovirus association was assigned to 150 to 200 TCR beta chains. For TCR beta chains, V- and J-gene trimming was later linked to a missense DCLRE1C variant. Later analysis showed most CMV-associated TCR beta chains appearing HLA-restricted.

Use of 60 Vbeta and 13 Jbeta primers characterized the PCR. Original analysis: Per a later analysis, the number of unique TCR beta chains was some 82 million, of which roughly 10 million were shared. The assay was immunoSEQ multiplex PCR, and TCRdb's table has in-frame clones only and misses some. That table gives V, J and clone size, and the DNA gave D and trimming. The sample lists approximately 180,000 clones; around 81% were seen once. To note about this clone: Its antigen is not identified.

CDR3 length: 14 residues. From germline, CDR1 is SQVTM and CDR2 ANQGSEA. Trimming shortened V by 0 bases and J by 4 bases, and 12 bases separated the two germline ends. The sequencing input was PBMCs. The receptor comes from a man in his late teens or twenties in good health and CMV-seronegative. The chain couples TRBV29-1 to TRBJ1-2; D not resolved. CDR3 sequence (DNA): TGCAGCGTTGAAGATCTAGGGAGAGGCTATGGCTACACCTTC. Its protein product is CSVEDLGRGYGYTF.